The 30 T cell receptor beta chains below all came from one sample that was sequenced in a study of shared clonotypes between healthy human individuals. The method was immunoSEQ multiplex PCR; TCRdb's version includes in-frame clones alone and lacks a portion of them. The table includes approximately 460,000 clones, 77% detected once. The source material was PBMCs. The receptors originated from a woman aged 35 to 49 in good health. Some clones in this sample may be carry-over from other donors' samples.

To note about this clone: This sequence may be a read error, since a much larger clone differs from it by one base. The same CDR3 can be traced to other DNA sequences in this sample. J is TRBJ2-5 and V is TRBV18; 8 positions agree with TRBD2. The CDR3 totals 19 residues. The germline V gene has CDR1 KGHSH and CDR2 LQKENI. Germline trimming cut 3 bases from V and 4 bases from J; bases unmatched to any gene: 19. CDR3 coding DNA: TGTGCCAGCTCACCGATCGCGAAGGACTCGGGGCTAGCGGGAGAGACCCAGTACTTC. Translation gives CASSPIAKDSGLAGETQYF.

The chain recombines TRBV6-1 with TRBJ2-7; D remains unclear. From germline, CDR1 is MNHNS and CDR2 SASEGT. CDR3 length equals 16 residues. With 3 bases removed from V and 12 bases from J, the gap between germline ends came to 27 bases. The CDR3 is CASSDGDTVYSTRRYF. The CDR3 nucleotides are TGTGCCAGCAGTGATGGGGATACAGTGTACTCCACCAGGAGGTACTTC.

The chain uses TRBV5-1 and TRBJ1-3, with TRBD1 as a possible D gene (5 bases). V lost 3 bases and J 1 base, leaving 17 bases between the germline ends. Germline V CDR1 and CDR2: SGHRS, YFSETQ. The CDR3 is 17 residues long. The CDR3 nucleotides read TGCGCCAGCAGCTCATCGTGGGGGGGTAATTCTGGAAACACCATATATTTT. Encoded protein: CASSSSWGGNSGNTIYF.

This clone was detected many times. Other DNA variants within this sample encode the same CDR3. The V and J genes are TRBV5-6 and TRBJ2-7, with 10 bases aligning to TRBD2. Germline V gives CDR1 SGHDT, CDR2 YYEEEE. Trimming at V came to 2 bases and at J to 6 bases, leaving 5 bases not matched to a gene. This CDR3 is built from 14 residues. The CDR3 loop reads CASSFSGLASEQYF. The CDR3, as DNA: TGTGCCAGCAGCTTTTCGGGACTAGCGAGCGAGCAGTACTTC.

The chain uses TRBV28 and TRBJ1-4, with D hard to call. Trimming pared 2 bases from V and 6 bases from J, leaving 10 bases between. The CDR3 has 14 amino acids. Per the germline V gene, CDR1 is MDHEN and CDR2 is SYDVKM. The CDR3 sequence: CASSLGGSDEKLFF. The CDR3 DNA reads TGTGCCAGCAGTTTAGGAGGGTCGGATGAAAAACTGTTTTTT.

The CDR3 coding sequence is TGTGCCTGGAGCCGGGACAGGGAAGGGATAAGCAATCAGCCCCAGCATTTT. Amino acids: CAWSRDREGISNQPQHF. The rearrangement links TRBV30 to TRBJ1-5; 9 bases line up with TRBD1. CDR3 length: 17 amino acids. Germline V lookup: CDR1 GTSNPN, CDR2 SVGIG (reference sequence). V was clipped by 3 bases and J by 1 base; unmatched bases: 10. Full variable domain (missing parts from reference TRBV30 and TRBJ1-5): SQTIHQWPATLVQPVGSPLSLECTVEGTSNPNLYWYRQAAGRGLQLLFYSVGIGQISSEVPQNLSASRPQDRQFILSSKKLLLSDSGFYLCAWSRDREGISNQPQHFGDGTRLSIL.

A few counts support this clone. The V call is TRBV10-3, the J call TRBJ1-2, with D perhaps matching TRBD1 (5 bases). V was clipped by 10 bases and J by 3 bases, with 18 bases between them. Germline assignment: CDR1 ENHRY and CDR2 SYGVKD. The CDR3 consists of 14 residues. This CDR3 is CATNNPSGDYGYTF. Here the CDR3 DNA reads TGTGCCACCAATAATCCCTCGGGGGACTATGGCTACACCTTC.

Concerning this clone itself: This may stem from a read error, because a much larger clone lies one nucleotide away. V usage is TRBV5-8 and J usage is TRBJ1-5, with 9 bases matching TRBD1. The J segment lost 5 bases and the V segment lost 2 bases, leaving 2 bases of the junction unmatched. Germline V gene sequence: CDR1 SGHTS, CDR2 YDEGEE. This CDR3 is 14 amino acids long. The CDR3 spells CASSLGTGYQPQHF. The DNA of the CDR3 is TGTGCCAGCAGCTTAGGGACAGGGTATCAGCCCCAGCATTTT.

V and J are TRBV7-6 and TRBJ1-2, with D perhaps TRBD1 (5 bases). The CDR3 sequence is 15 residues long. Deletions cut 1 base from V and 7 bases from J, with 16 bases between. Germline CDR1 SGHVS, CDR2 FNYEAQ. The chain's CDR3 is CASSLGTLGRGGYTF. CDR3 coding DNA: TGTGCCAGCAGCTTAGGAACCCTGGGTAGGGGTGGCTACACCTTC.

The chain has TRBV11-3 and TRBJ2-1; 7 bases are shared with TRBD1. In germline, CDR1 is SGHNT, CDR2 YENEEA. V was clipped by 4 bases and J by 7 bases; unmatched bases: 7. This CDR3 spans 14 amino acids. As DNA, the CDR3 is TGTGCCAGCAGCTCCCTCGGGACAGAGAATGAGCAGTTCTTC. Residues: CASSSLGTENEQFF.

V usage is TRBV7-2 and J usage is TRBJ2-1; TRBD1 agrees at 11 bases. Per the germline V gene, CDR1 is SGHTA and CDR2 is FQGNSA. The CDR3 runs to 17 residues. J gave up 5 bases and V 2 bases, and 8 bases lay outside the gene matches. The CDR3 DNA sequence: TGTGCCAGCAGCTTACAATCCGGGACAGGGGGGAACAATGAGCAGTTCTTC. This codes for CASSLQSGTGGNNEQFF. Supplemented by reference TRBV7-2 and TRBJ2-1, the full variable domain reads GAGVSQSPSNKVTEKGKDVELRCDPISGHTALYWYRQSLGQGLEFLIYFQGNSAPDKSGLPSDRFSAERTGGSVSTLTIQRTQQEDSAVYLCASSLQSGTGGNNEQFFGPGTRLTVL.

Written as DNA, the CDR3 is TGTGCCAGCAGTTTTATTTTGCAGGAGCAGTACTTC. It encodes CASSFILQEQYF. J is TRBJ2-7 and V is TRBV28, with no clear D. CDR1 and CDR2 from the germline V gene are MDHEN and SYDVKM. The CDR3 covers 12 residues. Trimming stripped 3 bases from V and 7 bases from J, with 10 bases between.

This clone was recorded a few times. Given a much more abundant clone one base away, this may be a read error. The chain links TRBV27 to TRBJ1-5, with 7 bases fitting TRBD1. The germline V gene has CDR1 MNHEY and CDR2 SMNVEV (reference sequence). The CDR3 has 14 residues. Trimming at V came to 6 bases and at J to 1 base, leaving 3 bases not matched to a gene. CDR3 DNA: TGTGCCAGCAGCACAGGGGTGAGCAATCAGCCCCAGCATTTT. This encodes CASSTGVSNQPQHF.

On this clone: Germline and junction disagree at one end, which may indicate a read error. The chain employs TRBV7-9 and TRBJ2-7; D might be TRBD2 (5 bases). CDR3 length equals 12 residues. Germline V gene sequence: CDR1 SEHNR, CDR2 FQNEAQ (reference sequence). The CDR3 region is CASSLGTAGRDF. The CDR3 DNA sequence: TGTGCCAGCAGCTTAGGGACTGCAGGCCGGGACTTC.

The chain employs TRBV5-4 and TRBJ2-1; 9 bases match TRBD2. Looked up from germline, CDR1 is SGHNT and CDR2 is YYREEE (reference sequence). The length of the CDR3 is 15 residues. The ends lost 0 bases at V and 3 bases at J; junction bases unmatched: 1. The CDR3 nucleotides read TGTGCCAGCAGCTTGGGACTAGCGGTCTACAATGAGCAGTTCTTC. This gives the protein CASSLGLAVYNEQFF. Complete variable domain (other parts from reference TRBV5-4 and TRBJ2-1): ETGVTQSPTHLIKTRGQQVTLRCSSQSGHNTVSWYQQALGQGPQFIFQYYREEENGRGNFPPRFSGLQFPNYSSELNVNALELDDSALYLCASSLGLAVYNEQFFGPGTRLTVL.

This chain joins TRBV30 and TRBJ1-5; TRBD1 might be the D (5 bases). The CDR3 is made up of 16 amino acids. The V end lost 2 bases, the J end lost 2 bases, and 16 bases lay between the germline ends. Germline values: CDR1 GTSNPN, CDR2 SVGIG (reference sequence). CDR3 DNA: TGTGCCTGGAGTAAGGGGACTCAAAGTGGCAATCAGCCCCAGCATTTT. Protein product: CAWSKGTQSGNQPQHF.

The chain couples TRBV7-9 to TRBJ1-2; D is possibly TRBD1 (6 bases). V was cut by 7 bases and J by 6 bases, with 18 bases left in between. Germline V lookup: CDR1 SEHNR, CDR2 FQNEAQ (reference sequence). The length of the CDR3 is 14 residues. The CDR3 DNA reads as TGTGCCAGCACACCAGTCCTAACAGGGAATGGCTACACCTTC. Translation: CASTPVLTGNGYTF.

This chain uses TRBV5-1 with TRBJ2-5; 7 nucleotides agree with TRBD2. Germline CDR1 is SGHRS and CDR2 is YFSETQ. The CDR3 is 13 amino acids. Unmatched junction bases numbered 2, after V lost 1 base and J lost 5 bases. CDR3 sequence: CASSLSGGETQYF. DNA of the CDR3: TGCGCCAGCAGCTTGTCCGGGGGGGAGACCCAGTACTTC.

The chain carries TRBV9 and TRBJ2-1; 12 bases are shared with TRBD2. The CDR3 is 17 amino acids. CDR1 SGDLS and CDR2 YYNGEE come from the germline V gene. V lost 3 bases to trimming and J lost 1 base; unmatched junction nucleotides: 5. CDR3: CASSATSGRVSYNEQFF. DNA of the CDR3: TGTGCCAGCAGCGCGACTAGCGGGAGAGTGTCCTACAATGAGCAGTTCTTC.

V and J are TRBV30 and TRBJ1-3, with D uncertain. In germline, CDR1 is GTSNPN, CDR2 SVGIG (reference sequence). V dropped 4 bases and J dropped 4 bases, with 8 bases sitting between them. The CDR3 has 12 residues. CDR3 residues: CAWKPLGNTIYF. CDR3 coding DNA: TGTGCCTGGAAACCGTTAGGAAACACCATATATTTT.

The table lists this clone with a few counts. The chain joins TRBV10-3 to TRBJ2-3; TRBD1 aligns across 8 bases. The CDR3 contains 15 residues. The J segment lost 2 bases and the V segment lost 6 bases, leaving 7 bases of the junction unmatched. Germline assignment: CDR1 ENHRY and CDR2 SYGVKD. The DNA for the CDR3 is TGTGCCATCAGCCAGACAGGGGCCCCCACAGATACGCAGTATTTT. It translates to CAISQTGAPTDTQYF.

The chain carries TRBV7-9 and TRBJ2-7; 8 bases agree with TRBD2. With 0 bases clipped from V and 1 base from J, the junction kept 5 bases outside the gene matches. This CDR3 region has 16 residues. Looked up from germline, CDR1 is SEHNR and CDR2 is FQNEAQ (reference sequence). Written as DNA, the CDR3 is TGTGCCAGCAGCTTAGCTGAGACTAGCGCTTCCTACGAGCAGTACTTC. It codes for CASSLAETSASYEQYF.

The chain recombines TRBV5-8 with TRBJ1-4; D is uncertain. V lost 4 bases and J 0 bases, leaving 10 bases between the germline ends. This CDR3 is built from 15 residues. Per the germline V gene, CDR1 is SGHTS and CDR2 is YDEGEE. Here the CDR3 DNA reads TGTGCCAGCAGCCCGAGCCAATCAACTAATGAAAAACTGTTTTTT. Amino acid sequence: CASSPSQSTNEKLFF.

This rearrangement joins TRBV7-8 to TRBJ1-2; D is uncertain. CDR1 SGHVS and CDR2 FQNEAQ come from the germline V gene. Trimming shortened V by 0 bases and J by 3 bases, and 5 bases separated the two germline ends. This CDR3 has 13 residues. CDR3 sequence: CASSLASYYGYTF. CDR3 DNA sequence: TGTGCCAGCAGCTTAGCCAGTTACTATGGCTACACCTTC.

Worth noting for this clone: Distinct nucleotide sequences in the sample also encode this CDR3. In DNA form, the CDR3 reads TGTGCCAGCAGTTTGTCAACAGGGGGCTATGGCTACACCTTC. It specifies CASSLSTGGYGYTF. The V and J genes are TRBV28 and TRBJ1-2; 8 positions agree with TRBD1. Unmatched junction bases numbered 4, after V lost 3 bases and J lost 4 bases. The CDR3 is made up of 14 amino acids. Germline CDR1 MDHEN, CDR2 SYDVKM.

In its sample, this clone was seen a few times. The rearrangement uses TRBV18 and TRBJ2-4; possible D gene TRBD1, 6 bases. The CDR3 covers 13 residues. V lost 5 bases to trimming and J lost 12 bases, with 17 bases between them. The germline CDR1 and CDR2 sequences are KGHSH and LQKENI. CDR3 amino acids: CASSSLGSGDQYF. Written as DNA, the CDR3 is TGTGCCAGCTCATCTCTCGGGTCAGGGGATCAGTACTTC.

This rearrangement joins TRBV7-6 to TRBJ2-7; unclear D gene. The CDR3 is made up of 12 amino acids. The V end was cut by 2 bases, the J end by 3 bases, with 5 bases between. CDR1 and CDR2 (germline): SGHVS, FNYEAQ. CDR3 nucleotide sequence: TGTGCCAGCAGCTTAAACAGCTACGAGCAGTACTTC. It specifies CASSLNSYEQYF. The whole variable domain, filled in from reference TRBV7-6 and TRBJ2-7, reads GAGVSQSPRYKVTKRGQDVALRCDPISGHVSLYWYRQALGQGPEFLTYFNYEAQQDKSGLPNDRFSAERPEGSISTLTIQRTEQRDSAMYRCASSLNSYEQYFGPGTRLTVT.

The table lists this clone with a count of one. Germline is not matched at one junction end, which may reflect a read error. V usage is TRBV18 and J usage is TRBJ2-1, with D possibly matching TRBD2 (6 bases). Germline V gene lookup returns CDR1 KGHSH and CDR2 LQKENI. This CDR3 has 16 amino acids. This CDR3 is CASSPGSGGIYNEQLF. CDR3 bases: TGTGCCAGCTCACCAGGGAGCGGAGGGATTTACAATGAGCAGCTCTTC. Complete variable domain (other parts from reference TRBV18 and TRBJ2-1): NAGVMQNPRHLVRRRGQEARLRCSPMKGHSHVYWYRQLPEEGLKFMVYLQKENIIDESGMPKERFSAEFPKEGPSILRIQQVVRGDSAAYFCASSPGSGGIYNEQLFGPGTRLTVL.

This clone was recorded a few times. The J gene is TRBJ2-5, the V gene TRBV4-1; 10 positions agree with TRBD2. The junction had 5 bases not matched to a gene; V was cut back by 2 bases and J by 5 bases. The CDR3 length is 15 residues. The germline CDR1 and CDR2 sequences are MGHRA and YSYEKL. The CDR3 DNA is TGCGCCAGCAGCCAAAGCGGGAGGGGAGGGGAGACCCAGTACTTC. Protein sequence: CASSQSGRGGETQYF.

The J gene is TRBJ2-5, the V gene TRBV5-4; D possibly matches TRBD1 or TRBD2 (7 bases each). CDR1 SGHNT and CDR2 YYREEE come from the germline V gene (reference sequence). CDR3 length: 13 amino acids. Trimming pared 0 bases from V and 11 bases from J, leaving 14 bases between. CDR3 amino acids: CASSLEGAGEQYF. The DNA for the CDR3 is TGTGCCAGCAGCTTGGAGGGGGCGGGGGAGCAGTACTTC.